A selection of T cell receptor beta chains follows, all from one sample in a study of radiotherapy plus CTLA-4 blockade in lung cancer. Measured with immunoSEQ multiplex PCR; TCRdb has only the in-frame clones, and not every one. The sample contains about 60,000 clones, 65% to 80% of which appear only once. This material consisted of peripheral blood, taken from a patient treated with radiotherapy plus ipilimumab. The receptors originated from a human donor with non-small cell lung cancer whose response to radiotherapy plus ipilimumab could not be evaluated. Both conserved end residues are part of each CDR3. D genes are given only for firm matches. Clone size appears in some rows only: once, few, many, or a class for an expanded clone.

cdr3_aa cdr3_nt j_call d_call clone_size v_call
CASSLYQGGNTEAFF TGTGCCAGCAGCTTGTATCAGGGGGGAAACACTGAAGCTTTCTTT TRBJ1-1 TRBD1 once TRBV5-4
CASSLGDSGNTIYF TGCGCCAGCAGCTTGGGGGACAGCGGAAACACCATATATTTT TRBJ1-3 TRBD1 . TRBV5-1
CASSPKGAQETQYF TGCGCCAGCAGTCCGAAGGGGGCTCAAGAGACCCAGTACTTC TRBJ2-5 TRBD1 . TRBV10-1
CASSLGFDVGELFF TGTGCCAGCAGCCTCGGTTTTGATGTCGGGGAGCTGTTTTTT TRBJ2-2 . . TRBV7-9
CASSEDSYGYTF TGTGCCAGCAGTGAGGACAGCTATGGCTACACCTTC TRBJ1-2 . . TRBV2
CASNTRPGQGAESVYGYTF TGTGCCAGTAATACCAGACCGGGACAGGGGGCTGAATCCGTCTATGGCTACACCTTC TRBJ1-2 TRBD1 . TRBV19
CASSLHGGNYGYTF TGTGCCAGCAGCTTACACGGGGGTAACTATGGCTACACCTTC TRBJ1-2 . . TRBV7-2
CASSLVQRSTGELFF TGTGCCAGCAGCTTGGTTCAGCGCTCCACCGGGGAGCTGTTTTTT TRBJ2-2 . . TRBV5-6
CASSSGGTEAFF TGTGCCAGCAGCTCTGGGGGGACTGAAGCTTTCTTT TRBJ1-1 . once TRBV5-4
CASSLLRTGDEKLFF TGTGCCAGCAGCTTATTGAGGACAGGGGACGAAAAACTGTTTTTT TRBJ1-4 TRBD1 once TRBV6-1
CASSLQTRSSTYEQYF TGCGCCAGCAGCCTACAAACTCGGAGTTCGACCTACGAGCAGTACTTC TRBJ2-7 . . TRBV4-1
CASSPLNIGTGSGNTIYF TGTGCCAGCTCACCACTCAACATCGGGACAGGGTCTGGAAACACCATATATTTT TRBJ1-3 TRBD1 once TRBV18
CASSLDRFPSGIGELFF TGTGCCAGCAGCCTCGACAGGTTCCCCAGTGGTATCGGGGAGCTGTTTTTT TRBJ2-2 . . TRBV7-3
CASSLTDYNSPLHF TGTGCCAGCAGCCTAACAGATTATAATTCACCCCTCCACTTT TRBJ1-6 . . TRBV28
CASSEGNRPTSNYGYTF TGTGCCAGCAGTGAGGGGAACAGGCCAACTTCAAACTATGGCTACACCTTC TRBJ1-2 . few TRBV25-1
CASSLQGVWNIQYF TGTGCCAGCAGCTTACAGGGGGTGTGGAACATTCAGTACTTC TRBJ2-4 TRBD1 . TRBV7-2
CAISGTGGKEETQYF TGTGCCATCAGTGGGACGGGAGGGAAAGAAGAGACCCAGTACTTC TRBJ2-5 TRBD2 . TRBV10-3
CASSVALGQGGSYTF TGTGCCAGCAGCGTAGCCCTGGGACAGGGGGGAAGCTACACCTTC TRBJ1-2 TRBD1 . TRBV9
CSAGADTQYF TGCAGTGCTGGAGCGGATACGCAGTATTTT TRBJ2-3 . . TRBV20-1
CASSIATGNSPLHF TGTGCCAGCAGTATCGCGACAGGGAATTCACCCCTCCACTTT TRBJ1-6 TRBD1 few TRBV6-1